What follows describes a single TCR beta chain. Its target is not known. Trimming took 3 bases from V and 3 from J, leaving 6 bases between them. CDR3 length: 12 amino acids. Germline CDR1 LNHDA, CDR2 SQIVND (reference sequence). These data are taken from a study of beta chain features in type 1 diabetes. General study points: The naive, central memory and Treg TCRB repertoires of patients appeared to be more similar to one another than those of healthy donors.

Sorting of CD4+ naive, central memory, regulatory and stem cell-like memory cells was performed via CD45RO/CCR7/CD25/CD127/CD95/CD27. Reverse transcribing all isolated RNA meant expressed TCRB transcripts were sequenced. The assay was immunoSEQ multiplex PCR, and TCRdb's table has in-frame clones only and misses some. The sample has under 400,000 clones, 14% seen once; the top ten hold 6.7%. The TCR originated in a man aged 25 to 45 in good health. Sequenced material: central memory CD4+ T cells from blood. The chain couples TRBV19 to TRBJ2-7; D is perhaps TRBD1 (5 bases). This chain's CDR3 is CASSMDNYEQYF. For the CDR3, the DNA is TGTGCCAGTAGTATGGACAACTACGAGCAGTACTTC.